The rows below give T cell receptor beta chains drawn from one sample of a study of radiation and T cells in renal cell carcinoma. Libraries were prepared by immunoSEQ multiplex PCR; TCRdb keeps only in-frame clonotypes and omits some of them. The table records nearly 20,000 clones, less than 65% of them present only once. Sequences were derived from tumor tissue, sampled from a patient whose treatment included radiotherapy and nephrectomy. The receptor set was obtained from a woman in her 70s with renal cell carcinoma. Each CDR3 is given with its conserved first and last residue. A D gene is named only where the DNA matches it firmly. Size is stated for part of the rows, as once, few or many counts, or as a class when the clone is expanded.

clone_size j_call d_call v_call cdr3_nt cdr3_aa
NA TRBJ1-2 NA TRBV27 TGTGCCAGCAGTCCTTTCACAGGCGGCTATGGCTACACCTTC CASSPFTGGYGYTF
few TRBJ1-5 NA TRBV19 TGTGCCAGCCGGAGACAACACACCAACAATCAGCCCCAGCATTTT CASRRQHTNNQPQHF
few TRBJ2-7 NA TRBV7-8 TGTGCCAGCAGCTCGGGATGGTCCTACGAGCAGTACTTC CASSSGWSYEQYF
few TRBJ2-5 TRBD2 TRBV6-4 TGTGCCAGCAGCAAAACAGCTAGCGGGCAAGAGACCCAGTACTTC CASSKTASGQETQYF
medium-sized TRBJ1-5 TRBD1 TRBV4-2 TGTGCCAGCAGCCGAACAGGGGGCAATCAGCCCCAGCATTTT CASSRTGGNQPQHF
NA TRBJ2-7 TRBD2 TRBV7-2 TGTGCCAGCAGCGCGCGGGGGGAAGGGGACGAGCAGTACTTC CASSARGEGDEQYF
NA TRBJ2-7 NA TRBV28 TGTGCCAGCAGTTCTCTACGGACCTTATACGAGCAGTACTTC CASSSLRTLYEQYF
NA TRBJ1-3 NA TRBV7-9 TGTGCCAGCAGCTTAGACAGGGCCGGAAACACCATATATTTT CASSLDRAGNTIYF
NA TRBJ2-5 NA TRBV6-6 TGTGCCAGCATCGACGGGAACCAAGAGACCCAGTACTTC CASIDGNQETQYF
NA TRBJ2-7 NA TRBV7-7 TGTGCTAGCAGCCCGAGCGGAATACTCTACGAGCAGTACTTC CASSPSGILYEQYF
NA TRBJ2-2 NA TRBV7-3 TGTGCCAGCAGCCCAAATGGATTCGGGGAGCTGTTTTTT CASSPNGFGELFF
NA TRBJ1-6 NA TRBV11-1 TGTGCCAGCAGCCCCCTGAACCGAAACTTTAATTCACCCCTCCACTTT CASSPLNRNFNSPLHF
NA TRBJ1-1 NA TRBV4-2 TGTGCCAGCAGCCGGGGGGGGGTCACTGAAGCTTTCTTT CASSRGGVTEAFF
NA TRBJ2-3 TRBD1 TRBV9 TGTGCCAGCAGCGCCCCCCGGACAGGGGGTAGGACAGATACGCAGTATTTT CASSAPRTGGRTDTQYF
NA TRBJ2-1 TRBD1 TRBV5-1 TGCGCCAGCACGGGACAGGGTATTTACAATGAGCAGTTCTTC CASTGQGIYNEQFF
few TRBJ1-2 TRBD1 TRBV28 TGTGCCAGCAGTTTAGGGACAGTCTATGGCTACACCTTC CASSLGTVYGYTF
NA TRBJ2-4 NA TRBV29-1 TGCAGCGTTGTGAAGGGGTTCCGAAACATTCAGTACTTC CSVVKGFRNIQYF
once TRBJ1-2 NA TRBV29-1 TGCAGCGTTGAAGATTTGGGGCTCGACACCTTC CSVEDLGLDTF
few TRBJ1-4 TRBD1 TRBV4-3 TGCGCCAGCAGCCACTCATTACCGGGGGGGACAGGTAATGAAAAACTGTTTTTT CASSHSLPGGTGNEKLFF
NA TRBJ2-7 TRBD2 TRBV28 TGTGCCAGCAGTGTGCGGGGGGTCTACGAGCAGTACTTC CASSVRGVYEQYF
NA TRBJ2-3 TRBD2 TRBV5-1 TGCGCCAGCAGCTGGACCCCACTAGCGGGCTTAAGCACAGATACGCAGTATTTT CASSWTPLAGLSTDTQYF
medium-sized TRBJ1-2 NA TRBV2 TGTGCCAGCAGTGAGGAAGGGGACCGTGATAGCTACACCTTC CASSEEGDRDSYTF
few TRBJ1-1 NA TRBV6-5 TGTGCCAGCAGTTACTCTGACGGCTCTGAAGCTTTCTTT CASSYSDGSEAFF
NA TRBJ1-6 NA TRBV6-4 TGTGCCAGCAGTGAGACCTTTAATTCACCCCTCCACTTT CASSETFNSPLHF
once TRBJ2-7 TRBD2 TRBV4-1 TGCGCCAGCAGCCAAGGAGTACTAGCGGGGGGCCATGAGGACGAGCAGTACTTC CASSQGVLAGGHEDEQYF
NA TRBJ2-3 NA TRBV14 TGTGCCAGCAGCCAAGTGGCGGGGCACACAGATACGCAGTATTTT CASSQVAGHTDTQYF
NA TRBJ1-1 TRBD1 TRBV5-1 TGCGCCAGCAGCTTGGATGGACAGGGGATGACTGAAGCTTTCTTT CASSLDGQGMTEAFF
NA TRBJ2-5 NA TRBV28 TGTGCCAGCAGCATACACCAGTACCAAGAGACCCAGTACTTC CASSIHQYQETQYF
NA TRBJ1-3 NA TRBV6-6 TGTGCCAGCAGTTATCAGGGAGCGGGAAACACCATATATTTT CASSYQGAGNTIYF
NA TRBJ2-2 NA TRBV6-5 TGTGCCAGCAGTTATCAGACGAACACCGGGGAGCTGTTTTTT CASSYQTNTGELFF
NA TRBJ2-1 TRBD2 TRBV27 TGTGCCAGCAGTCCCCCCTCTAGCGGGGTTTACAATGAGCAGTTCTTC CASSPPSSGVYNEQFF
NA TRBJ1-4 NA TRBV27 TGTGCCAGCAGTCCCAAAGCAGCCATAAGGGGGGAAAAACTGTTTTTT CASSPKAAIRGEKLFF
NA TRBJ2-1 TRBD1 TRBV28 TGTGCCAGCAAAAGCAACGAGGGGGCGAGCTCCTACAATGAGCAGTTCTTC CASKSNEGASSYNEQFF
NA TRBJ1-2 NA TRBV7-2 TGTGCCAGCAGCTTAGGGGGGGGCGCGTATGGCTACACCTTC CASSLGGGAYGYTF
NA TRBJ1-5 NA TRBV19 TGTGCCAGTACCCCGCGGGGTAGCAATCAGCCCCAGCATTTT CASTPRGSNQPQHF
NA TRBJ2-3 TRBD2 TRBV27 TGTGCCAGCAGCAAAGCGGGGGGGCTAACAGATACGCAGTATTTT CASSKAGGLTDTQYF
once TRBJ1-6 NA TRBV7-2 TGTGCCAGCAGCCAAGTAGGGGTGCGTACACCCCTCCACTTT CASSQVGVRTPLHF
once TRBJ2-2 NA TRBV27 TGTGCCAGCAGCTTAGCTGGACTATACACCGGGGAGCTGTTTTTT CASSLAGLYTGELFF
NA TRBJ2-1 NA TRBV27 TGTGCCAGCAGTTTAGGGGGGGCTGGCAATGAGCAGTTCTTC CASSLGGAGNEQFF
NA TRBJ1-6 NA TRBV5-6 TGTGCCAGCAGCTTGGCCAATTCACCCCTCCACTTT CASSLANSPLHF
NA TRBJ2-1 TRBD2 TRBV5-1 TGCGCCAGCACCGCGGGGGACCACAATGAGCAGTTCTTC CASTAGDHNEQFF
NA TRBJ1-1 NA TRBV19 TGTGCCAGTAGAAACGGACAAAACACTGAAGCTTTCTTT CASRNGQNTEAFF
NA TRBJ2-2 NA TRBV5-1 TGCGCCAGCAGCTTGGCCACCGGGGAGCTGTTTTTT CASSLATGELFF
NA TRBJ2-3 NA TRBV29-1 TGCAGCGTTCGCTCCCCCCAAAGAGGAGCAGATACGCAGTATTTT CSVRSPQRGADTQYF
NA TRBJ2-3 TRBD2 TRBV7-9 TGTGCCAGCAGCAAGACGACGGGGGGGCGGACAGATACGCAGTATTTT CASSKTTGGRTDTQYF
NA TRBJ2-7 NA TRBV19 TGTGCCAGTAGTGGATGGGACATATCCTACGAGCAGTACTTC CASSGWDISYEQYF
once TRBJ1-3 NA TRBV11-2 TGTGCCAGCAGCGCGAACACAGCGGGCTCTGGAAACACCATATATTTT CASSANTAGSGNTIYF
few TRBJ2-2 NA TRBV7-8 TGTGCCAGCAGCTTAGCGCCGGGCCCCTTCAGAAACACCGGGGAGCTGTTTTTT CASSLAPGPFRNTGELFF
NA TRBJ2-7 NA TRBV2 TGTGCCAGCCGCCGGGACGGAAACTACGAGCAGTACTTC CASRRDGNYEQYF
NA TRBJ1-2 TRBD1 TRBV5-1 TGCGCCAGCGCTACAGGGGTTGTCGACTATGGCTACACCTTC CASATGVVDYGYTF
NA TRBJ2-1 TRBD2 TRBV18 TGTGCCAGCTTCCCCGGGACTAGCGCCCTACACTACAATGAGCAGTTCTTC CASFPGTSALHYNEQFF
NA TRBJ2-7 TRBD1 TRBV29-1 TGCAGCGTTTCCACAGGGGCGCTGTACGAGCAGTACTTC CSVSTGALYEQYF
NA TRBJ2-7 TRBD2 TRBV29-1 TGCAGCGTTGTGGGAGGGCCTAACTACGAGCAGTACTTC CSVVGGPNYEQYF
medium-sized TRBJ2-1 NA TRBV27 TGTGCCAGCACGCGAACAGGGTCCTCCCTTATCTACAATGAGCAGTTCTTC CASTRTGSSLIYNEQFF
NA TRBJ2-1 NA TRBV5-1 TGCGCCAGCAGCTTGGCGGGTTGGGGGGCAGGCAATGAGCAGTTCTTC CASSLAGWGAGNEQFF
once TRBJ2-3 NA TRBV7-9 TGTGCCAGCAGCTCCCTCATCACAGATACGCAGTATTTT CASSSLITDTQYF
few TRBJ2-7 TRBD2 TRBV5-5 TGTGCCAGCAGCTTAGGGACTAGCGGAATCTACGAGCAGTACTTC CASSLGTSGIYEQYF
medium-sized TRBJ1-2 NA TRBV19 TGTGCCAGTAGCACACAGGGCTCCGGCGGCTACACCTTC CASSTQGSGGYTF